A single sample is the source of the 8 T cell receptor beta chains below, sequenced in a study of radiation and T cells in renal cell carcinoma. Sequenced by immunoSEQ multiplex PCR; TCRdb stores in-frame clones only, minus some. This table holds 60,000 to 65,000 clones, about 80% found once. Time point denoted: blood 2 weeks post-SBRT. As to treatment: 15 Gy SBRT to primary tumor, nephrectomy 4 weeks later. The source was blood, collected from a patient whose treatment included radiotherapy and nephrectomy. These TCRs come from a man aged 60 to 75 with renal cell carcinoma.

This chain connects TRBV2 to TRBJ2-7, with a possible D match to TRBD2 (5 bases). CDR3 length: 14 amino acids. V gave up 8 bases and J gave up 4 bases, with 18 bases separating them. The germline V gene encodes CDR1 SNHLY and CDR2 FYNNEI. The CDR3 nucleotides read TGTGCCAGCCCGAGGCCGGAACTAGTTTACGAGCAGTACTTC. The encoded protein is CASPRPELVYEQYF.

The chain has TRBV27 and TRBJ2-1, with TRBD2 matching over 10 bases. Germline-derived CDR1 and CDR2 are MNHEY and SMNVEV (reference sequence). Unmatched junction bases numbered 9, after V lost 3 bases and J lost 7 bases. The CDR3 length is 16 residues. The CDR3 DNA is TGTGCCAGCAGTTTGGGAGCGGGAGGGCCCCCGAATGAGCAGTTCTTC. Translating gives CASSLGAGGPPNEQFF.

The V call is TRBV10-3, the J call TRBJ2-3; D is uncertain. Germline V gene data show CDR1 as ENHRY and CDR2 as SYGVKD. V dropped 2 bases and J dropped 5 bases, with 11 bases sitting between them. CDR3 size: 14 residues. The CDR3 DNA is TGTGCCATCAGTGAGGGCAGCCAGAGAGATACGCAGTATTTT. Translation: CAISEGSQRDTQYF.

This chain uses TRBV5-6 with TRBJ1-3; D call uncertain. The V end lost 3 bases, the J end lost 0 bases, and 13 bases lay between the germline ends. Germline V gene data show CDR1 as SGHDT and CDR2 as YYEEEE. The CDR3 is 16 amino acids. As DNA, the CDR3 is TGTGCCAGCAGCTCGCTGAAAGGAGGCTCTGGAAACACCATATATTTT. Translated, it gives CASSSLKGGSGNTIYF.

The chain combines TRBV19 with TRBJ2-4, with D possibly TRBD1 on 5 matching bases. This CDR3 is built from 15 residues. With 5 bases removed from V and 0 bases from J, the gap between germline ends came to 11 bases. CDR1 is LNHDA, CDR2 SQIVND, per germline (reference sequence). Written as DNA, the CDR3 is TGTGCCAGTAGTCAAGGACACTTAGCCAAAAACATTCAGTACTTC. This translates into CASSQGHLAKNIQYF.

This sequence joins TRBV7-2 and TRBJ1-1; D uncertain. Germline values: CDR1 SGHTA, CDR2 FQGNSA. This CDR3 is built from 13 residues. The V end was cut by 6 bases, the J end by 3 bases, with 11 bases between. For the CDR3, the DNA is TGTGCCAGCAGGTGGACTCTTGACACTGAAGCTTTCTTT. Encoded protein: CASRWTLDTEAFF.

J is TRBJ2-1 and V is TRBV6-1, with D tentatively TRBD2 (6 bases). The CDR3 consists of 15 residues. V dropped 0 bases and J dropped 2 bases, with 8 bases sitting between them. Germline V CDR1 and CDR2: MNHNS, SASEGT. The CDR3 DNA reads TGTGCCAGCAGTGAAGCGGGAGGTGCCTACAATGAGCAGTTCTTC. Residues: CASSEAGGAYNEQFF.

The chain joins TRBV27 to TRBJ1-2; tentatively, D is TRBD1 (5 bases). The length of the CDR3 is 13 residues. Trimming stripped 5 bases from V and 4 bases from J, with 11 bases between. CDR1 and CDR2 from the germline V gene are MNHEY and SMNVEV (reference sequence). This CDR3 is CASSLTGSYGYTF. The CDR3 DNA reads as TGTGCCAGCAGTCTCACAGGATCCTATGGCTACACCTTC.